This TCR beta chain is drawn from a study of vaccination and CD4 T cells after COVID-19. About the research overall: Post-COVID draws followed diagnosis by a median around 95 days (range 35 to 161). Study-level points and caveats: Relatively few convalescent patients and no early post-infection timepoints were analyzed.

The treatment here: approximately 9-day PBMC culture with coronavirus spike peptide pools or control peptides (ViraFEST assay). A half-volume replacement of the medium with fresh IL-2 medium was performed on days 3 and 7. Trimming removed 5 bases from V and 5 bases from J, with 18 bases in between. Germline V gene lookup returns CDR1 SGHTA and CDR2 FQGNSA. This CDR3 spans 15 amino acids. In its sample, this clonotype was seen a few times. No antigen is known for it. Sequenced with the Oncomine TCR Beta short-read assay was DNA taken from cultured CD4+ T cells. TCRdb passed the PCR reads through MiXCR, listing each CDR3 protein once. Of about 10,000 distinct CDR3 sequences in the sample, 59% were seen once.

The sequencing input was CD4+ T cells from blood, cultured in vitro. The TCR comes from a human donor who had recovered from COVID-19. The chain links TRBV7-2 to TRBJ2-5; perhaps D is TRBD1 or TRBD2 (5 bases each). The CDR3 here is CASSPQGGSGETQYF. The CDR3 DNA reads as TGTGCCAGCAGCCCCCAGGGCGGGTCGGGCGAGACCCAGTACTTC.